This T cell receptor (beta chain) originates from a study of long-term antiretroviral therapy in people with HIV. General observations from the study: The repertoire was dominated at all time points by clones expanded before ART.

The content of samples before DNA extraction was roughly 0.95-10 million cryopreserved PBMC. This clone was counted once. What it recognizes is unknown. This CDR3 spans 16 amino acids. Germline CDR1 is MNHEY and CDR2 is SMNVEV (reference sequence). Trimming took 3 bases from V and 6 from J, leaving 20 bases between them. The assay, immunoSEQ v3.0, was run at survey level. Measured with immunoSEQ multiplex PCR; TCRdb has only the in-frame clones, and not every one. Here the sample spans about 48,000 clones, roughly four fifths being singletons. The chain recombines TRBV27 with TRBJ1-1, with D uncertain. Sequenced here: unsorted PBMCs, sampled 0.8 years after starting antiretroviral therapy. The receptor's source is a young woman with HIV. The CDR3 DNA reads as TGTGCCAGCAGTTTTCGACCGGGAGCCCTGAAAGCTGAAGCTTTCTTT. This encodes CASSFRPGALKAEAFF.